The 24 T cell receptor beta chains in this list originate from one sample, sequenced in a study of blood T cells in healthy people across ages. A second PCR, run for about 6 to 12 cycles, used a sample-barcoded 5' primer plus a J-beta primer mix. TCRdb reprocessed the 5' RACE reads with MiXCR, giving one entry per CDR3 protein. The sample records about 780,000 distinct CDR3 sequences, roughly 25% being singletons. The same data also went into a second study, on T cells of mothers and their children.

The specimen sequenced was blood. The source is a boy under 18 in good health.

The V and J genes are TRBV7-2 and TRBJ2-2; D perhaps matches TRBD1 (5 bases). V was trimmed by 4 bases and J by 5 bases, leaving 17 bases between them. The CDR3 has 16 amino acids. Germline CDR1 is SGHTA and CDR2 is FQGNSA. The DNA of the CDR3 is TGTGCCAGCAGCTCGATGGGGCCCTGGAAAACCGGGGAGCTGTTTTTT. The encoded protein is CASSSMGPWKTGELFF.

This clonotype was counted only a few times. The V gene is TRBV6-1, the J gene TRBJ1-4, with D uncertain. From germline, CDR1 is MNHNS and CDR2 SASEGT. V was shortened by 10 bases and J by 8 bases, with 8 bases between the two germline ends. There are 10 residues in the CDR3. CDR3 nucleotide sequence: TGTGCCACCCTACAGGAAAAACTGTTTTTT. Its translation is CATLQEKLFF.

The rearrangement uses TRBV20-1 and TRBJ1-6, with TRBD1 as a possible D gene (5 bases). In germline, CDR1 is DFQATT, CDR2 SNEGSKA (reference sequence). V was pared by 3 bases and J by 4 bases, with 10 bases between. This CDR3 has 14 amino acids. CDR3 residues: CSASPGMYNSPLHF. The CDR3 coding sequence is TGCAGTGCTAGTCCAGGGATGTATAATTCACCCCTCCACTTT.

The rearrangement uses TRBV12-3 or TRBV12-4 and TRBJ1-4, with 9 bases matching TRBD1. This CDR3 spans 15 amino acids. Trimming took 6 bases from V and 3 from J; bases not matched to a gene: 5. CDR3 loop: CASRGQGWANEKLFF. CDR3 in DNA: TGTGCCAGCAGGGGACAGGGTTGGGCTAATGAAAAACTGTTTTTT.

This clonotype has at least ten counts. V gene TRBV20-1 combines with J gene TRBJ1-2; TRBD1 agrees at 7 bases. The CDR3 runs 14 residues. Germline CDR1 and CDR2: DFQATT and SNEGSKA (reference sequence). Unmatched junction bases numbered 3, after V lost 0 bases and J lost 2 bases. In DNA form, the CDR3 reads TGCAGTGCTAGAGATCCGACAGGGAACTATGGCTACACCTTC. This gives the protein CSARDPTGNYGYTF.

The chain employs TRBV7-3 and TRBJ2-1, with a possible D match to TRBD2 (6 bases). Per germline, CDR1 SGHTA and CDR2 FQGTGA. Between the trimmed V and J ends, which lost 1 base and 0 bases, there was a span of 13 bases. This CDR3 has 17 residues. The CDR3 sequence is CASSLNGGESSYNEQFF. The CDR3 region has the DNA TGTGCCAGCAGCTTAAACGGCGGGGAGAGCTCCTACAATGAGCAGTTCTTC.

This clonotype was found a few times. This chain's CDR3 is CASSYRDNEQFF. As DNA, the CDR3 is TGTGCCAGCAGTTACAGGGACAATGAGCAGTTCTTC. The chain couples TRBV6-6 to TRBJ2-5; no reliable D call. The DNA end favors TRBJ2-1, so the J call may be wrong. The V gene's germline CDR1 is MNHNY and CDR2 SVGAGI (reference sequence). CDR3 length: 12 residues.

This chain joins TRBV7-9 and TRBJ2-7; no definite D call. CDR3 length: 13 amino acids. V lost 1 base and J lost 5, with 9 bases in between. Germline V CDR1 and CDR2: SEHNR, FQNEAQ (reference sequence). This chain's CDR3 is CASSLGEINEQYF. As DNA, the CDR3 is TGTGCCAGCAGCTTAGGGGAAATCAACGAGCAGTACTTC.

The chain is built from TRBV12-3 or TRBV12-4 and TRBJ1-4; D is ambiguous. The CDR3 has 16 residues. Deletions cut 7 bases from V and 0 bases from J, with 15 bases between. The CDR3 loop is CASTLSSGTTNEKLFF. The DNA of the CDR3 is TGTGCCAGCACCCTAAGCTCGGGTACAACTAATGAAAAACTGTTTTTT.

This clonotype was detected only a few times. The V call is TRBV7-9, the J call TRBJ2-5, with 9 bases aligning to TRBD2. Germline V gene data show CDR1 as SEHNR and CDR2 as FQNEAQ (reference sequence). V lost 6 bases to trimming and J lost 2 bases; unmatched junction nucleotides: 4. This CDR3 spans 14 amino acids. The CDR3 coding sequence is TGTGCCAGCAGACCAGCGGGGGGACAAGAGACCCAGTACTTC. Translated: CASRPAGGQETQYF.

This chain connects TRBV27 to TRBJ1-1; D ambiguous. Between the trimmed V and J ends, which lost 5 bases and 4 bases, there was a span of 20 bases. Germline CDR1 and CDR2: MNHEY and SMNVEV (reference sequence). This CDR3 comprises 16 residues. CDR3 in amino acids: CASSLTFRGSGTEAFF. CDR3 DNA sequence: TGTGCCAGCAGTCTAACATTTCGAGGGTCAGGCACTGAAGCTTTCTTT.

This clonotype has a handful of counts. The chain is built from TRBV4-2 and TRBJ2-5; 8 positions match TRBD2. After removal of 3 bases from V and 4 bases from J, the junction contained 7 bases not matched to a gene. Germline CDR1 and CDR2: LGHNA and YNFKEQ. The CDR3 runs to 15 residues. The CDR3 region is CASSQGSAGGETQYF. The DNA for the CDR3 is TGTGCCAGCAGCCAGGGGAGTGCGGGGGGAGAGACCCAGTACTTC.

In this sample, this clonotype turned up many times. The rearrangement uses TRBV6-1 and TRBJ2-7; no firm D call. Germline V gene data show CDR1 as MNHNS and CDR2 as SASEGT. The CDR3 is made up of 14 amino acids. V lost 4 bases, J lost 2 bases, and 12 bases lay in between. This chain's CDR3 is CASSARRITYEQYF. CDR3 nucleotide sequence: TGTGCCAGCAGTGCGAGACGGATAACCTACGAGCAGTACTTC.

The chain employs TRBV20-1 and TRBJ1-2, with D tentatively TRBD1 (5 bases). V was pared by 5 bases and J by 1 base, with 14 bases between. This CDR3 spans 14 amino acids. CDR1 is DFQATT, CDR2 SNEGSKA, per germline (reference sequence). The CDR3 protein is CSAAGTDNNYGYTF. Here the CDR3 DNA reads TGCAGTGCTGCCGGGACGGACAATAACTATGGCTACACCTTC.

The chain is built from TRBV7-9 and TRBJ1-4; the match to TRBD1 covers 7 bases. Per germline, CDR1 SEHNR and CDR2 FQNEAQ (reference sequence). The CDR3 covers 18 residues. J lost 5 bases, V lost 3 bases, and 15 bases had no gene match. CDR3 residues: CASSFPRTGPTWNEKLFF. The CDR3, as DNA: TGTGCCAGCAGCTTTCCCAGGACAGGACCCACGTGGAATGAAAAACTGTTTTTT. Full variable domain (rest looked up from reference TRBV7-9 and TRBJ1-4): DTGVSQNPRHKITKRGQNVTFRCDPISEHNRLYWYRQTLGQGPEFLTYFQNEAQLEKSRLLSDRFSAERPKGSFSTLEIQRTEQGDSAMYLCASSFPRTGPTWNEKLFFGSGTQLSVL.

A few counts support this clonotype. Sequence at one end of the junction differs from germline and may be a read error. The genes are TRBV11-2 and TRBJ2-2, with 7 positions matching TRBD2. CDR3 length equals 16 residues. The germline V gene has CDR1 SGHAT and CDR2 FQNNGV. The CDR3 protein is CAGSFPQRGNTGELFF. Written as DNA, the CDR3 is TGTGCCGGCAGCTTCCCTCAGCGGGGGAACACCGGGGAGCTGTTTTTT. Drawing the rest from reference TRBV11-2 and TRBJ2-2, the complete variable domain is EAGVAQSPRYKIIEKRQSVAFWCNPISGHATLYWYQQILGQGPKLLIQFQNNGVVDDSQLPKDRFSAERLKGVDSTLKIQPAKLEDSAVYLCAGSFPQRGNTGELFFGEGSRLTVL.

The chain links TRBV6-1 to TRBJ2-5, with D unclear. The end of the DNA fits TRBJ2-7 better, so the J call may be wrong. Looked up from germline, CDR1 is MNHNS and CDR2 is SASEGT. The CDR3 contains 13 residues. CDR3 sequence: CASSENRAYEQYF. Written as DNA, the CDR3 is TGTGCCAGCAGTGAGAACAGAGCCTACGAGCAGTACTTC.

The chain joins TRBV5-1 to TRBJ2-5; 10 bases fit TRBD1. The J call may be in error: the DNA end matches TRBJ2-7 better. This CDR3 has 15 amino acids. Germline-derived CDR1 and CDR2 are SGHRS and YFSETQ. CDR3 loop: CATSSGGQGTYEQYF. The CDR3 nucleotides read TGCGCCACTTCGTCCGGGGGACAGGGGACCTACGAGCAGTACTTC.

This clonotype occurred once. The CDR3 end shows no conserved phenylalanine or tryptophan, and so a read error is likely. The V gene is TRBV2, the J gene TRBJ1-5; D is unresolved. The CDR3 runs to 16 residues. Per the germline V gene, CDR1 is SNHLY and CDR2 is FYNNEI. Trimming took 3 bases from V and 0 from J, leaving 12 bases between them. CDR3 residues: CASSDSPLYSNQPQHL. The CDR3 DNA follows: TGTGCCAGCAGTGACTCTCCCCTCTATAGCAATCAGCCCCAGCATCTT.

There are a few counts of this clonotype. The chain employs TRBV28 and TRBJ2-1; possible D gene TRBD2, 5 bases. This CDR3 spans 16 amino acids. Germline V gene data show CDR1 as MDHEN and CDR2 as SYDVKM. Between the trimmed V and J ends, which lost 6 bases and 0 bases, there was a span of 15 bases. The CDR3, as DNA: TGTGCCAGCAGCCGTGGGGTTGGGAGCTCCTACAATGAGCAGTTCTTC. Its protein product is CASSRGVGSSYNEQFF.

In this sample, this clonotype turned up a few times. J is TRBJ2-7 and V is TRBV12-3 or TRBV12-4; TRBD1 might be the D (6 bases). Trimming removed 1 base from V and 3 bases from J, with 10 bases in between. This CDR3 is 14 amino acids long. In nucleotides, the CDR3 is TGTGCCAGCAGTTTAGGGACAGCCTTCTACGAGCAGTACTTC. Its protein is CASSLGTAFYEQYF.

This clonotype appeared a few times. V and J are TRBV7-9 and TRBJ2-6; 7 positions agree with TRBD1. The CDR3 consists of 17 residues. The germline CDR1 and CDR2 sequences are SEHNR and FQNEAQ (reference sequence). The trim removed 5 bases at V and 0 bases at J, leaving 7 bases unmatched. As DNA, the CDR3 is TGTGCCAGCAGCCCCCGGGACAGAGACTCTGGGGCCAACGTCCTGACTTTC. It is translated as CASSPRDRDSGANVLTF. Complete variable domain (other parts from reference TRBV7-9 and TRBJ2-6): DTGVSQNPRHKITKRGQNVTFRCDPISEHNRLYWYRQTLGQGPEFLTYFQNEAQLEKSRLLSDRFSAERPKGSFSTLEIQRTEQGDSAMYLCASSPRDRDSGANVLTFGAGSRLTVL.

This clonotype showed up just a few times. V gene TRBV24-1 combines with J gene TRBJ1-2; possible D gene TRBD1, 5 bases. Deletions cut 2 bases from V and 2 bases from J, with 8 bases between. CDR1 is KGHDR and CDR2 is SFDVKD in the germline V gene. The CDR3 totals 14 residues. CDR3 residues: CATSDSGTNYGYTF. As DNA, the CDR3 is TGTGCCACCAGTGATTCCGGGACCAACTATGGCTACACCTTC.

The chain uses TRBV5-1 and TRBJ1-1; 7 nucleotides agree with TRBD1. The CDR3 consists of 16 residues. Losses at the gene ends were 3 bases for V and 7 bases for J; bases not matched to a gene: 15. The germline V gene has CDR1 SGHRS and CDR2 YFSETQ. The CDR3 loop reads CASSSSPDRDKVEAFF. Written as DNA, the CDR3 is TGCGCCAGCAGCTCCTCCCCAGACAGGGATAAGGTTGAAGCTTTCTTT.